This TCR beta chain was recovered during a study of cytomegalovirus exposure and HLA in healthy donors. Overall study findings and caveats: As immune exposure information, only CMV serostatus was available. Roughly even sequencing depth across donors was the assumption behind the presence/absence analyses. According to an earlier analysis, most TCR beta V segments yielded productive rearrangements about 90% or about 30% of the time.

With respect to this clone: The antigen is unknown.

PCR amplification relied on 60 Vbeta primers (plus 13 Jbeta primers). Produced via immunoSEQ multiplex PCR; TCRdb's table is partial and in-frame only. This sample has under 90,000 clones, with about 75% found just once. Germline CDR1 MGHRA, CDR2 YSYEKL. The V end was cut by 1 base, the J end by 4 bases, with 22 bases between. The CDR3 has 18 amino acids. The sequence was obtained from a man aged 40-49 years in good health and CMV-seronegative. V is TRBV4-1 and J is TRBJ1-2; maybe TRBD1 (5 bases). The sample comprised PBMCs. CDR3 loop: CASSQVGQGSSVGYGYTF. CDR3 coding DNA: TGCGCCAGCAGCCAAGTAGGCCAGGGAAGTTCTGTAGGCTATGGCTACACCTTC.